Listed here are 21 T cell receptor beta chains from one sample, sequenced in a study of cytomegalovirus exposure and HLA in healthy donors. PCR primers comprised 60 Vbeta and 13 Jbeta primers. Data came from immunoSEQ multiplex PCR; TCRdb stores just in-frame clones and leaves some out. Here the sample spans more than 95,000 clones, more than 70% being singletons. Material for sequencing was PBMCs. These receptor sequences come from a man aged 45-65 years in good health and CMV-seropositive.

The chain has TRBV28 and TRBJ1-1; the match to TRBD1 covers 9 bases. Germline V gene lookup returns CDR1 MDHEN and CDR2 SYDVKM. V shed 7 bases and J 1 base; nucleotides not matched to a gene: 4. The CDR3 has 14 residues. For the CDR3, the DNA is TGTGCCAGCACCGGGGACAGGGCGAACACTGAAGCTTTCTTT. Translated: CASTGDRANTEAFF.

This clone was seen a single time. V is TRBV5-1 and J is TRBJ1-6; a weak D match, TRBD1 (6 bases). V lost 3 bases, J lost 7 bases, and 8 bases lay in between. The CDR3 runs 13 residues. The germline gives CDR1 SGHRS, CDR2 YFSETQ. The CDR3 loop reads CASSYGQNSPLHF. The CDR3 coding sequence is TGCGCCAGCAGCTATGGACAGAATTCACCCCTCCACTTT.

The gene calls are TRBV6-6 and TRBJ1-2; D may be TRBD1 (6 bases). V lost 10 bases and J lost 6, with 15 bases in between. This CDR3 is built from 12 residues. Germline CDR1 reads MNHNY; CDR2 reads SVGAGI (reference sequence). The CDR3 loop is CAIEGGSDGYTF. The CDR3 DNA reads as TGTGCCATCGAGGGGGGGAGCGATGGCTACACCTTC.

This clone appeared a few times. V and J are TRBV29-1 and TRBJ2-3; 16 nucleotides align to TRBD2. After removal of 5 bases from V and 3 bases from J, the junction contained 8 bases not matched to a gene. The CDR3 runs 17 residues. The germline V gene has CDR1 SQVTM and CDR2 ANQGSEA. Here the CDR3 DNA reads TGCAGCGTTTCCGGGACTAGCGGGAGGGCCGAAACAGATACGCAGTATTTT. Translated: CSVSGTSGRAETDTQYF.

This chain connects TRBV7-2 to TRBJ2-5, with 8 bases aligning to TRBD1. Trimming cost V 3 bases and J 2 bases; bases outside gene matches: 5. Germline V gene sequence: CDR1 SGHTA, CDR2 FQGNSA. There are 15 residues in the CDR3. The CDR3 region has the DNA TGTGCCAGCAGCTTGCAGACAGGGGAACAAGAGACCCAGTACTTC. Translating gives CASSLQTGEQETQYF.

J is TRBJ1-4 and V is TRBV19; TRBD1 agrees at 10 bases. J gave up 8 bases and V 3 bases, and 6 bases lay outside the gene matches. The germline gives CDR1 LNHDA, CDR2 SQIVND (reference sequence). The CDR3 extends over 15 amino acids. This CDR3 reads CASSMGTGADEKLFF. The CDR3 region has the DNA TGTGCCAGTAGTATGGGGACAGGGGCTGACGAAAAACTGTTTTTT.

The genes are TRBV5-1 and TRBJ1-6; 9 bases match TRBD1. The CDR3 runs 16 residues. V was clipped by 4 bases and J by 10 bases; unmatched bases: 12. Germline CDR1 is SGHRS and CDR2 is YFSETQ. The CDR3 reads CASSTLGTGQNSPLHF. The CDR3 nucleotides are TGCGCCAGCAGCACCCTCGGGACAGGGCAAAACTCACCCCTCCACTTT.

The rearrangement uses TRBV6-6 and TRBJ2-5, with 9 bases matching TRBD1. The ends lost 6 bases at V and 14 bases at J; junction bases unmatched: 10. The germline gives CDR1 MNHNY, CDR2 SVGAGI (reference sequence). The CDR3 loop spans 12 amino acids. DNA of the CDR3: TGTGCCAGCAGCCCGGGACAGGGATTGCCTTACTTC. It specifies CASSPGQGLPYF.

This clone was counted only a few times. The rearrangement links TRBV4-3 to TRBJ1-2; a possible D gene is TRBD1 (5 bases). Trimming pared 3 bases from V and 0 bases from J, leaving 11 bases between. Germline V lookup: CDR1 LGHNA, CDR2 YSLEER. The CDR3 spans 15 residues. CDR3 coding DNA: TGCGCCAGCAGCCATATAGGGGCGGCTAACTATGGCTACACCTTC. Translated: CASSHIGAANYGYTF.

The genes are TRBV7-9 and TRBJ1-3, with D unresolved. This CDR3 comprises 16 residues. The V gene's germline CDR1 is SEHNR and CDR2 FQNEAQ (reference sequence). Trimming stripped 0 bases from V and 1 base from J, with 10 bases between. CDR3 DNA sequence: TGTGCCAGCAGCTTAGCGCACAGTGAGTCTGGAAACACCATATATTTT. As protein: CASSLAHSESGNTIYF.

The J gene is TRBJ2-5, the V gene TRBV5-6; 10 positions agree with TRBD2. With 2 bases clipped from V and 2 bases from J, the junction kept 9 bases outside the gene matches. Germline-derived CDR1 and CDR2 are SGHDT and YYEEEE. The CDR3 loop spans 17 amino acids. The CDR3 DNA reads TGTGCCAGCAGCTTTGAAAGCCTAGCGGGGGCGCAAGAGACCCAGTACTTC. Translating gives CASSFESLAGAQETQYF.

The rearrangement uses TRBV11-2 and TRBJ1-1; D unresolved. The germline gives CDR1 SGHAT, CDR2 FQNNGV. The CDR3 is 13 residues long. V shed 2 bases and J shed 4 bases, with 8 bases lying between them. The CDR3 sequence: CASSLNGRTEAFF. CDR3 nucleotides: TGTGCCAGCAGCTTAAATGGGCGCACTGAAGCTTTCTTT.

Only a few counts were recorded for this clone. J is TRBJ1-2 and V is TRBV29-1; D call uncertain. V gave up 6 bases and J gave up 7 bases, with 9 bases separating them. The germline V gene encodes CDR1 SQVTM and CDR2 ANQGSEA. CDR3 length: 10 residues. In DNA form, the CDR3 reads TGCAGCGTGCAGACTTTTGGCTACACCTTC. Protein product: CSVQTFGYTF.

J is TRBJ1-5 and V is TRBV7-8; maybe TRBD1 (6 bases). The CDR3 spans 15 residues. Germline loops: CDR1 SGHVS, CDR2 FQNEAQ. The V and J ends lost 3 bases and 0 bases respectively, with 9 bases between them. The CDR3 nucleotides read TGTGCCAGCAGCTTCGGACAGACTAGCAATCAGCCCCAGCATTTT. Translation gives CASSFGQTSNQPQHF.

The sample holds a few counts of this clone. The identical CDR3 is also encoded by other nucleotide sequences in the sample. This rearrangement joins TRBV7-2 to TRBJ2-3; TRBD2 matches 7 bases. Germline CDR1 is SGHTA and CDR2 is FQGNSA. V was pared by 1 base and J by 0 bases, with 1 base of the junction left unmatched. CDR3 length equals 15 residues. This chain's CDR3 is CASSLDGGSTDTQYF. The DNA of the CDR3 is TGTGCCAGCAGCTTAGACGGGGGGAGCACAGATACGCAGTATTTT.

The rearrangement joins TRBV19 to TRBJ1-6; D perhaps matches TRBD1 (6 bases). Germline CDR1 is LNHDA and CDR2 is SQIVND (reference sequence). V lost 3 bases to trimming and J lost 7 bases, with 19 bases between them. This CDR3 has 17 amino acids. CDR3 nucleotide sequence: TGTGCCAGTAGTATGATCGGAAAAACAGGGATAAATTCACCCCTCCACTTT. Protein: CASSMIGKTGINSPLHF.

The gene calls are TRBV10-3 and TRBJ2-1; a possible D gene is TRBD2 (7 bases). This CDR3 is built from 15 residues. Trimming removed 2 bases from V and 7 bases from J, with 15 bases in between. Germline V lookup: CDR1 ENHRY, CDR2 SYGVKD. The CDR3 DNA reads TGTGCCATCAGTGAGCCTTGGGGGGGCGTGAATGAGCAGTTCTTC. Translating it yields CAISEPWGGVNEQFF.

As DNA, the CDR3 is TGCGCCAGCAGTGAGTCTAGCGGGGGGCAAGAGACCCAGTACTTC. It specifies CASSESSGGQETQYF. The V and J genes are TRBV10-1 and TRBJ2-5, with 10 bases fitting TRBD2. The ends lost 0 bases at V and 2 bases at J; junction bases unmatched: 0. CDR3 length: 15 amino acids. The germline gives CDR1 WNHNN, CDR2 SYGVQD (reference sequence).

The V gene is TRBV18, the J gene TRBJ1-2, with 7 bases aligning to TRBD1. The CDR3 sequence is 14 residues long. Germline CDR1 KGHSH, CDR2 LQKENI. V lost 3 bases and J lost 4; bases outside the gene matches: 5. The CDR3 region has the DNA TGTGCCAGCTCACCGGACTCAGGGGGCTATGGCTACACCTTC. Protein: CASSPDSGGYGYTF.

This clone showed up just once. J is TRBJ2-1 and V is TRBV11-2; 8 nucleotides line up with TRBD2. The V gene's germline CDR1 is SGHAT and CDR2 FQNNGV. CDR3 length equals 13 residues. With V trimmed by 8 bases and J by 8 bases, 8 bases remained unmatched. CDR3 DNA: TGTGCCAGCGCTAGGCGGGGGGTCGATGAGCAGTTCTTC. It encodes CASARRGVDEQFF.

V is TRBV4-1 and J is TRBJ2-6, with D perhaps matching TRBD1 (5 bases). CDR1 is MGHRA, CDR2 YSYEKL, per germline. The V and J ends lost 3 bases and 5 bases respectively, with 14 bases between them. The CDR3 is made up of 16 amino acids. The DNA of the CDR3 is TGCGCCAGCAGCCAGCTGCAGGGCTTTTGGGCCAACGTCCTGACTTTC. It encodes CASSQLQGFWANVLTF.